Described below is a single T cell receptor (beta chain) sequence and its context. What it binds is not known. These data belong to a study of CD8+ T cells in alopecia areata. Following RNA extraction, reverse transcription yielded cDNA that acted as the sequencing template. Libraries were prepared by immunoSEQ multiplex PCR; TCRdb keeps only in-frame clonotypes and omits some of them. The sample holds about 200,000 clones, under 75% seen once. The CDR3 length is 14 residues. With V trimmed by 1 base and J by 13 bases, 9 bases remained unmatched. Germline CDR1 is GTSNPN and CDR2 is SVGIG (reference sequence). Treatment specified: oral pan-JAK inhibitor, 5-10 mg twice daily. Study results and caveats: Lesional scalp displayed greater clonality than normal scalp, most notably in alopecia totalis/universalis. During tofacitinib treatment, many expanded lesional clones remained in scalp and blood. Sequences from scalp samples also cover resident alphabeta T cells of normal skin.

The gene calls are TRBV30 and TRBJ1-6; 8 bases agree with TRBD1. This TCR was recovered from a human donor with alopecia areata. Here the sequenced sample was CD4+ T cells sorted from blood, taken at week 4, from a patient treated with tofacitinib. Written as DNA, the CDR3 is TGTGCCTGGAGTGGGACAGGGTACCTGGTTCCCCTCCACTTT. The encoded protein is CAWSGTGYLVPLHF.